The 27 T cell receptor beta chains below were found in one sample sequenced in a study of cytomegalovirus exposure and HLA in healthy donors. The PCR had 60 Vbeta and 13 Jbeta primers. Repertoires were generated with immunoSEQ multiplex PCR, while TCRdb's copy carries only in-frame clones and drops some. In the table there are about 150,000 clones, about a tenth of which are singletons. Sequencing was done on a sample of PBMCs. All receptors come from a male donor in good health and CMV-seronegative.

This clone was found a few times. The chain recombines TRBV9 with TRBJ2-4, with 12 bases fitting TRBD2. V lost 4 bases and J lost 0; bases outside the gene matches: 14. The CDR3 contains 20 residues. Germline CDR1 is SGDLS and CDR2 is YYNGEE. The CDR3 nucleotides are TGTGCCAGCAGCCTTACTAGCGGGAGGACCGGGAATTTAGCCAAAAACATTCAGTACTTC. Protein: CASSLTSGRTGNLAKNIQYF.

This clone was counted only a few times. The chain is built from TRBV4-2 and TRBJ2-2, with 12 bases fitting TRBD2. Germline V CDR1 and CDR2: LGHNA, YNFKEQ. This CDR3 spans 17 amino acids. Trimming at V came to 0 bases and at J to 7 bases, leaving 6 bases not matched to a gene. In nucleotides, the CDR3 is TGTGCCAGCAGCCAAGATCTAGCGGGGGGGCCTGGCGGGGAGCTGTTTTTT. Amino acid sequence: CASSQDLAGGPGGELFF.

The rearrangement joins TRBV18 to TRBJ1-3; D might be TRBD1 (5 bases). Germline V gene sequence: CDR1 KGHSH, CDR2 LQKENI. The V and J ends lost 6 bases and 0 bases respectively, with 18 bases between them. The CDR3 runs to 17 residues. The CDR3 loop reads CASSEGLPGLSGNTIYF. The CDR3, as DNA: TGTGCCAGCTCGGAGGGGCTCCCGGGCCTCTCTGGAAACACCATATATTTT.

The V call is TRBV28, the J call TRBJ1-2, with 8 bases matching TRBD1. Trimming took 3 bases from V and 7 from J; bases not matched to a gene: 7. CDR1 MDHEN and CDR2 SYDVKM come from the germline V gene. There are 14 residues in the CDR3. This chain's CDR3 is CASSFFPGGSGYTF. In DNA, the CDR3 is TGTGCCAGCAGTTTCTTTCCAGGGGGCTCTGGCTACACCTTC.

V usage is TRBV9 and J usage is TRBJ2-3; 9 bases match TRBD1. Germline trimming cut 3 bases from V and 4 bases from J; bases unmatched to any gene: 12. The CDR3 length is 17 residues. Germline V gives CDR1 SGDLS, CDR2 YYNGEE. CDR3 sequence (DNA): TGTGCCAGCAGCGGGGGACAGGGTGCTAGCGGATCAGATACGCAGTATTTT. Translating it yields CASSGGQGASGSDTQYF.

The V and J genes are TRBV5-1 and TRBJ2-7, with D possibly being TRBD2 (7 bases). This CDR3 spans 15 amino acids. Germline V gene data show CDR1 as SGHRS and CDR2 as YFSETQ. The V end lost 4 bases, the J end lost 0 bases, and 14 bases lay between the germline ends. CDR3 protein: CASSLGGDTSYEQYF. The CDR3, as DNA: TGCGCCAGCAGCCTGGGAGGGGACACCTCCTACGAGCAGTACTTC. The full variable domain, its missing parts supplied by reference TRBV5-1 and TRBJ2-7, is KAGVTQTPRYLIKTRGQQVTLSCSPISGHRSVSWYQQTPGQGLQFLFEYFSETQRNKGNFPGRFSGRQFSNSRSEMNVSTLELGDSALYLCASSLGGDTSYEQYFGPGTRLTVT.

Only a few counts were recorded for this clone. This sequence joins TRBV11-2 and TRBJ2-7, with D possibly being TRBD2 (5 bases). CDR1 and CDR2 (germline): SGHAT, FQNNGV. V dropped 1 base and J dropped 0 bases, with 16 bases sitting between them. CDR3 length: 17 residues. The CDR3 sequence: CASSLAAGRGSSYEQYF. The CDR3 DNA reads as TGTGCCAGCAGCTTAGCAGCCGGCCGAGGGAGCTCCTACGAGCAGTACTTC. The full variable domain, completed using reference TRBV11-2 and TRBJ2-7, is EAGVAQSPRYKIIEKRQSVAFWCNPISGHATLYWYQQILGQGPKLLIQFQNNGVVDDSQLPKDRFSAERLKGVDSTLKIQPAKLEDSAVYLCASSLAAGRGSSYEQYFGPGTRLTVT.

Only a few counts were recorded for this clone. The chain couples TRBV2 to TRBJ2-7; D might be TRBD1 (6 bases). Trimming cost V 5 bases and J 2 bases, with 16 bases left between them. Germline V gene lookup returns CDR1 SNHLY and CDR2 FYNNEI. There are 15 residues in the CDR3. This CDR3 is CASSQGTPKAYEQYF. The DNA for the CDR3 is TGTGCCAGCAGTCAAGGGACACCAAAAGCCTACGAGCAGTACTTC.

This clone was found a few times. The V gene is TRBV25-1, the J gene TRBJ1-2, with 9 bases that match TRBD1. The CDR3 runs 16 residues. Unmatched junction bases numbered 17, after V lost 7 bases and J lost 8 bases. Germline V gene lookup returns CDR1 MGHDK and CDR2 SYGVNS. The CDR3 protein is CASTSRLNEGQGGYTF. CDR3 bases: TGTGCCAGCACTTCGCGATTAAACGAGGGACAGGGAGGCTACACCTTC.

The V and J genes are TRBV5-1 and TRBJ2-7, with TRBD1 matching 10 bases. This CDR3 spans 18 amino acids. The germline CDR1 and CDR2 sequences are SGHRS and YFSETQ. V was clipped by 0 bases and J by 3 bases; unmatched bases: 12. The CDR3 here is CASSLEGTGEWGVYEQYF. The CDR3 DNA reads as TGCGCCAGCAGCTTGGAAGGGACAGGGGAATGGGGGGTCTACGAGCAGTACTTC.

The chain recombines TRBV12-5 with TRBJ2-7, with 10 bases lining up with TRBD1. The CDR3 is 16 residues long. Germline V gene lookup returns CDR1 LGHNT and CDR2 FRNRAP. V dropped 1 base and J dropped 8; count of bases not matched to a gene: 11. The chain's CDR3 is CASGLAAGTGAFQQYF. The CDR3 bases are TGTGCTAGTGGTTTGGCCGCCGGGACAGGGGCCTTCCAGCAGTACTTC.

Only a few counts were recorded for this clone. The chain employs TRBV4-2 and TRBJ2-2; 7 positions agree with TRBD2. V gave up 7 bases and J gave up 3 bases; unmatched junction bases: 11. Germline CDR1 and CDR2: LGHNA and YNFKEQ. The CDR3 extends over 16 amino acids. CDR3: CASTKEVAGDTGELFF. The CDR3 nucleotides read TGTGCCAGCACCAAAGAAGTGGCGGGAGACACCGGGGAGCTGTTTTTT.

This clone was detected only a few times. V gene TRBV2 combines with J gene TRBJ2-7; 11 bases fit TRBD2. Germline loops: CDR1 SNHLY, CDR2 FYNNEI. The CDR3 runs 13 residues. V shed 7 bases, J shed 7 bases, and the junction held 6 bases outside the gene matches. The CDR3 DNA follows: TGTGCCAGCAAGGCTAGCGGGGGGAGAGAGCAGTACTTC. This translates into CASKASGGREQYF. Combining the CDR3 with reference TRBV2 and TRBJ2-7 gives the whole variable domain EPEVTQTPSHQVTQMGQEVILRCVPISNHLYFYWYRQILGQKVEFLVSFYNNEISEKSEIFDDQFSVERPDGSNFTLKIRSTKLEDSAMYFCASKASGGREQYFGPGTRLTVT.

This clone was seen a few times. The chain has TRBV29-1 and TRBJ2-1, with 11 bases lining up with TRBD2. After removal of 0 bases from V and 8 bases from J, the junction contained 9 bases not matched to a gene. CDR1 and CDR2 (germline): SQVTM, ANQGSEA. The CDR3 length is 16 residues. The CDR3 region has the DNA TGCAGCGTTGAAGACCCGGAACTAGCGGGAGTCCATGAGCAGTTCTTC. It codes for CSVEDPELAGVHEQFF.

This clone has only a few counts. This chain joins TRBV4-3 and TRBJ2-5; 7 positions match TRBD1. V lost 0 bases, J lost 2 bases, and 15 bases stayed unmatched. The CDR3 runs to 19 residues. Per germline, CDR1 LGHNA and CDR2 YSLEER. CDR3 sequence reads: CASSQDRGQGKGRQETQYF. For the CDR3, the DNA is TGCGCCAGCAGCCAAGATAGGGGGCAGGGGAAGGGGCGGCAAGAGACCCAGTACTTC.

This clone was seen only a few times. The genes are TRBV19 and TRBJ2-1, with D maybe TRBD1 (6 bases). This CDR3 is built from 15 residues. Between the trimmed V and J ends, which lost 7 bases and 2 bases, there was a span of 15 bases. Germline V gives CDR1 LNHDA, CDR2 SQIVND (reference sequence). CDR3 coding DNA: TGTGCCAGTACTCCAGCCAGGGGAACCTACAATGAGCAGTTCTTC. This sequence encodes CASTPARGTYNEQFF.

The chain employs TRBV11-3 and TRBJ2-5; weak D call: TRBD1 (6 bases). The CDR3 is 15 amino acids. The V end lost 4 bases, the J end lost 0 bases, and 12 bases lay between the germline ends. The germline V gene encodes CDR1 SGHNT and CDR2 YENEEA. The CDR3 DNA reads TGTGCCAGCAGCTCCGGACAGAAGTACCAAGAGACCCAGTACTTC. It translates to CASSSGQKYQETQYF.

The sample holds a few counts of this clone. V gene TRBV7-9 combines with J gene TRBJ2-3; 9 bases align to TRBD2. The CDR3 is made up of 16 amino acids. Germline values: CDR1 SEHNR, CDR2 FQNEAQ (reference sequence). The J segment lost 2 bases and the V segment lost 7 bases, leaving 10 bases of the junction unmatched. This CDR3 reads CASTGRRGGNTDTQYF. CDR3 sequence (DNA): TGTGCCAGCACCGGAAGGCGGGGGGGAAACACAGATACGCAGTATTTT.

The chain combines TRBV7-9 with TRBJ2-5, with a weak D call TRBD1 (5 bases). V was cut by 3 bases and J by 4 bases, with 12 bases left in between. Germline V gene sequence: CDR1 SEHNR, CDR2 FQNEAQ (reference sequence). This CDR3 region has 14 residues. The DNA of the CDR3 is TGTGCCAGCAGCTTTTGGACAATCGGAGAGACCCAGTACTTC. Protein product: CASSFWTIGETQYF.

The CDR3 region has the DNA TGTGCCAGCAGTGACAGTATTCCCACAGATACGCAGTATTTT. Translated: CASSDSIPTDTQYF. The J gene is TRBJ2-3, the V gene TRBV2; D is ambiguous. V gave up 3 bases and J gave up 2 bases, with 9 bases separating them. Germline V gene lookup returns CDR1 SNHLY and CDR2 FYNNEI. This CDR3 is built from 14 residues.

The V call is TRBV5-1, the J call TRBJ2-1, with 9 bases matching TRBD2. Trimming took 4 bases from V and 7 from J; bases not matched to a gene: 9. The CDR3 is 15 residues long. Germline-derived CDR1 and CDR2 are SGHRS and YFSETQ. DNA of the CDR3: TGCGCCAGCAGCGGGGCGGGACTAGCTTTGAATGAGCAGTTCTTC. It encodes CASSGAGLALNEQFF.

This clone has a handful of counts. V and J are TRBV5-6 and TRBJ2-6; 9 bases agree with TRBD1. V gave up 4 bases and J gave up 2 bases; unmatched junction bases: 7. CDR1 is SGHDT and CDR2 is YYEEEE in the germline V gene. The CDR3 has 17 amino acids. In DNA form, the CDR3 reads TGTGCCAGCAGCGGCCGGGACAGGGTTGCTGGGGCCAACGTCCTGACTTTC. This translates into CASSGRDRVAGANVLTF.

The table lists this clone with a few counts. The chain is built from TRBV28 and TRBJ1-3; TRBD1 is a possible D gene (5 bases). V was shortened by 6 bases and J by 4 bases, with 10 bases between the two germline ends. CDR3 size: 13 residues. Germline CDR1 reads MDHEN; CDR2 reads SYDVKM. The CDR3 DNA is TGTGCCAGCAGGGAGGGGAGCGGAAACACCATATATTTT. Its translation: CASREGSGNTIYF.

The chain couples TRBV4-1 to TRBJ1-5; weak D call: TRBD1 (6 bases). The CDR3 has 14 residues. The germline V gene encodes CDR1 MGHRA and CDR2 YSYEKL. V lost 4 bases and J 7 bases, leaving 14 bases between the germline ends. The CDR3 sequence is CASSPGRGAQPQHF. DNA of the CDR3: TGCGCCAGCAGCCCTGGGCGGGGGGCCCAGCCCCAGCATTTT.

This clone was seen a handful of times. CDR3 in amino acids: CASSLESDQPQHF. For the CDR3, the DNA is TGTGCCAGCAGCTTAGAGAGTGATCAGCCCCAGCATTTT. The chain is built from TRBV11-2 and TRBJ1-5, with no clear D. Trimming pared 0 bases from V and 5 bases from J, leaving 5 bases between. Germline loops: CDR1 SGHAT, CDR2 FQNNGV. CDR3 size: 13 residues.

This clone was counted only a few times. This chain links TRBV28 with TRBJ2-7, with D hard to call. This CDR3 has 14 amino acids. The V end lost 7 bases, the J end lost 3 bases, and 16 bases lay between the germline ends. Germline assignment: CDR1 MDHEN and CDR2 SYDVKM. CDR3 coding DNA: TGTGCCAGCAACGTCCAATCCCGGAGCTACGAGCAGTACTTC. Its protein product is CASNVQSRSYEQYF.

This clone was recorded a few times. CDR3 bases: TGTGCCAGCAGTCTCAGGGGTAGCAATCAGCCCCAGCATTTT. This translates into CASSLRGSNQPQHF. The chain combines TRBV7-2 with TRBJ1-5; D might be TRBD1 (6 bases). The CDR3 consists of 14 residues. V gave up 6 bases and J gave up 0 bases, with 9 bases separating them. Germline CDR1 reads SGHTA; CDR2 reads FQGNSA.